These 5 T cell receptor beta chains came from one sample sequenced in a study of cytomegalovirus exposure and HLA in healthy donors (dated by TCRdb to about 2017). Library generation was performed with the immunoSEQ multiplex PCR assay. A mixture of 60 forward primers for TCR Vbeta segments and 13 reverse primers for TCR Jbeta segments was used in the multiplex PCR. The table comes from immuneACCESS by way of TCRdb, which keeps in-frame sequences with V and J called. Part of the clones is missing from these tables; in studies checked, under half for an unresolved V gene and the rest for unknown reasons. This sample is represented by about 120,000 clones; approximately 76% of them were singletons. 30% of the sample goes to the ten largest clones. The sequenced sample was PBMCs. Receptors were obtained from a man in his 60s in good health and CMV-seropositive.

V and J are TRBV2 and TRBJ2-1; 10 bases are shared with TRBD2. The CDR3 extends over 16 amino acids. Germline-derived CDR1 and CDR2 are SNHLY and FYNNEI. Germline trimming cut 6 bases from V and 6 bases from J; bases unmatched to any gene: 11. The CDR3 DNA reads TGTGCCAGCAGGTTTGGAGCGGGGGGGTTAGGCAATGAGCAGTTCTTC. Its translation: CASRFGAGGLGNEQFF. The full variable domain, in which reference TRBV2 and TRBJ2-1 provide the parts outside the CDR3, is EPEVTQTPSHQVTQMGQEVILRCVPISNHLYFYWYRQILGQKVEFLVSFYNNEISEKSEIFDDQFSVERPDGSNFTLKIRSTKLEDSAMYFCASRFGAGGLGNEQFFGPGTRLTVL.

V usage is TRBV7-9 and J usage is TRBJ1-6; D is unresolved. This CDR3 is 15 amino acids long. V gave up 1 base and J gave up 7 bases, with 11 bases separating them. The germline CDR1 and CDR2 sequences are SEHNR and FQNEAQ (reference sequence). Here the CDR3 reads CASSLVGSGNSPLHF. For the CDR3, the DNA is TGTGCCAGCAGCTTAGTCGGGTCGGGGAATTCACCCCTCCACTTT.

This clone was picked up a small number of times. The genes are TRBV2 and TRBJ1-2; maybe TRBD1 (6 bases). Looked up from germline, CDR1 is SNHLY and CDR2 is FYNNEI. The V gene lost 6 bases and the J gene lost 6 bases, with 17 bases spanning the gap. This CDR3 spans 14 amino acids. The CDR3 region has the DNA TGTGCCAGCAGGAAAACAGGGTTCAGGCATGGCTACACCTTC. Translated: CASRKTGFRHGYTF.

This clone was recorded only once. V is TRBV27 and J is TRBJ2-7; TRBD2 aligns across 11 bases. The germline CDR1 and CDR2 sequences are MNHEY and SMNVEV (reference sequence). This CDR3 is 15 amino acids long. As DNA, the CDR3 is TGTGCAACCCGTAGGGCACTAGCGGGAGTACACGAGCAGTACTTC. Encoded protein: CATRRALAGVHEQYF.

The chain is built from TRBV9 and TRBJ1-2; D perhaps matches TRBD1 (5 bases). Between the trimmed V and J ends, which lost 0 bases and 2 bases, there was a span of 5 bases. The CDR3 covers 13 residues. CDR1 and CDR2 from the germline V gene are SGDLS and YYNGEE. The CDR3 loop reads CASSVDRNYGYTF. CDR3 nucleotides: TGTGCCAGCAGCGTAGACAGGAACTATGGCTACACCTTC. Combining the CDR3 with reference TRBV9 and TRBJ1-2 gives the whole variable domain DSGVTQTPKHLITATGQRVTLRCSPRSGDLSVYWYQQSLDQGLQFLIQYYNGEERAKGNILERFSAQQFPDLHSELNLSSLELGDSALYFCASSVDRNYGYTFGSGTRLTVV.